These 32 T cell receptor beta chains originate from one sample sequenced in a study of PD-L1 blockade in urothelial cancer (dated by TCRdb to about 2017). Library generation was performed with the immunoSEQ multiplex PCR assay. Entries here come from immuneACCESS through TCRdb and include only in-frame sequences with V and J called. Some clones fail to appear in such tables; in the studies checked, an unresolved V gene covers under half of the shortfall, and the cause of the remainder is unknown. Recorded for this sample are fewer than 30,000 clones; almost 85% of them occurred a single time. Around 9.6% of the sample rests with the top ten. The source material was PBMCs, sampled around atezolizumab (anti-PD-L1) treatment. These receptor sequences come from a man aged 65-85 years with urothelial cancer.

This chain uses TRBV11-2 with TRBJ2-3; TRBD1 is a possible D gene (5 bases). This CDR3 spans 13 amino acids. CDR1 is SGHAT and CDR2 is FQNNGV in the germline V gene. Trimming cost V 5 bases and J 3 bases, with 9 bases left between them. CDR3 sequence: CASSLTETDTQYF. The CDR3 nucleotides are TGTGCCAGCAGCCTGACAGAGACAGATACGCAGTATTTT. The entire variable domain, with the rest obtained from reference TRBV11-2 and TRBJ2-3, is as follows: EAGVAQSPRYKIIEKRQSVAFWCNPISGHATLYWYQQILGQGPKLLIQFQNNGVVDDSQLPKDRFSAERLKGVDSTLKIQPAKLEDSAVYLCASSLTETDTQYFGPGTRLTVL.

The chain recombines TRBV30 with TRBJ2-1; D unclear. The germline V and J ends were trimmed by 5 bases and 0 bases, with 14 bases remaining between them. CDR1 GTSNPN and CDR2 SVGIG come from the germline V gene (reference sequence). There are 15 residues in the CDR3. Written as DNA, the CDR3 is TGTGCCTGGGGCGCGACTGGATACTCCTACAATGAGCAGTTCTTC. As protein: CAWGATGYSYNEQFF.

The V and J genes are TRBV4-1 and TRBJ1-1; TRBD1 matches 8 bases. Germline CDR1 is MGHRA and CDR2 is YSYEKL. V trimming: 4 bases; J trimming: 0 bases; junction bases outside the gene matches: 4. This CDR3 spans 15 amino acids. CDR3 sequence (DNA): TGCGCCAGCAGCCGCGGACAGGGAATGAACACTGAAGCTTTCTTT. It yields the protein CASSRGQGMNTEAFF.

The chain has TRBV28 and TRBJ2-7; the D is unclear. V lost 2 bases to trimming and J lost 5 bases, with 7 bases between them. The CDR3 consists of 12 residues. Germline V gene data show CDR1 as MDHEN and CDR2 as SYDVKM. CDR3 region: CASSLVQNEQYF. The CDR3 bases are TGTGCCAGCAGTTTAGTACAGAACGAGCAGTACTTC. The full variable domain, its missing parts supplied by reference TRBV28 and TRBJ2-7, is DVKVTQSSRYLVKRTGEKVFLECVQDMDHENMFWYRQDPGLGLRLIYFSYDVKMKEKGDIPEGYSVSREKKERFSLILESASTNQTSMYLCASSLVQNEQYFGPGTRLTVT.

V is TRBV10-3 and J is TRBJ2-1, with D possibly TRBD2 on 6 matching bases. The germline V and J ends were trimmed by 2 bases and 8 bases, with 13 bases remaining between them. The CDR3 has 14 residues. Germline V gene data show CDR1 as ENHRY and CDR2 as SYGVKD. The CDR3 DNA is TGTGCCATCAGTGAGAACGGGAGAGAGGATGAGCAGTTCTTC. Translated, it gives CAISENGREDEQFF.

This clone was counted only a few times. The rearrangement uses TRBV2 and TRBJ1-2; D is possibly TRBD1 (5 bases). Germline lookup yields CDR1 SNHLY and CDR2 FYNNEI. V was cut by 4 bases and J by 4 bases, with 13 bases left in between. The CDR3 length is 14 residues. The CDR3 reads CASSGTSQGYGYTF. The CDR3 nucleotides read TGTGCCAGCAGTGGGACGTCGCAGGGCTATGGCTACACCTTC. The full variable domain, in which reference TRBV2 and TRBJ1-2 provide the parts outside the CDR3, is EPEVTQTPSHQVTQMGQEVILRCVPISNHLYFYWYRQILGQKVEFLVSFYNNEISEKSEIFDDQFSVERPDGSNFTLKIRSTKLEDSAMYFCASSGTSQGYGYTFGSGTRLTVV.

The rearrangement joins TRBV5-1 to TRBJ2-3; D remains ambiguous. V was pared by 4 bases and J by 1 base, with 10 bases between. The CDR3 runs to 14 residues. Germline lookup yields CDR1 SGHRS and CDR2 YFSETQ. CDR3 amino acids: CASSPSQGTDTQYF. The CDR3 DNA is TGCGCCAGCAGCCCGTCTCAGGGCACAGATACGCAGTATTTT.

The rearrangement uses TRBV27 and TRBJ1-5; no clear D gene. The CDR3 runs 14 residues. Trimming left V 5 bases short and J 4 bases short, with 12 bases between. CDR1 and CDR2 from the germline V gene are MNHEY and SMNVEV (reference sequence). CDR3 DNA: TGTGCCAGCAGTCCTTACTCGGGGAATCAGCCCCAGCATTTT. This gives the protein CASSPYSGNQPQHF.

This clone is medium-sized. The chain joins TRBV10-3 to TRBJ1-3; D remains ambiguous. V lost 3 bases to trimming and J lost 3 bases, with 3 bases between them. The germline CDR1 and CDR2 sequences are ENHRY and SYGVKD. The CDR3 is 12 amino acids. CDR3 sequence: CAISELGNTIYF. CDR3 nucleotides: TGTGCCATCAGTGAACTTGGAAACACCATATATTTT.

CDR3 DNA: TGTGCCAGCAGTTTCCGGGACAGGGGGTTAGCTTTCTTT. Encoded protein: CASSFRDRGLAFF. The J gene is TRBJ1-1, the V gene TRBV27; TRBD1 matches 11 bases. CDR3 size: 13 residues. CDR1 and CDR2 from the germline V gene are MNHEY and SMNVEV (reference sequence). Germline trimming cut 3 bases from V and 10 bases from J; bases unmatched to any gene: 4.

This rearrangement joins TRBV7-6 to TRBJ2-1, with 8 positions matching TRBD2. Germline V lookup: CDR1 SGHVS, CDR2 FNYEAQ. After removal of 1 base from V and 4 bases from J, the junction contained 3 bases not matched to a gene. The CDR3 runs 15 residues. In DNA form, the CDR3 reads TGTGCCAGCAGCTTAGGTAGCGGGGTATACAATGAGCAGTTCTTC. Its translation is CASSLGSGVYNEQFF. Full variable domain (rest looked up from reference TRBV7-6 and TRBJ2-1): GAGVSQSPRYKVTKRGQDVALRCDPISGHVSLYWYRQALGQGPEFLTYFNYEAQQDKSGLPNDRFSAERPEGSISTLTIQRTEQRDSAMYRCASSLGSGVYNEQFFGPGTRLTVL.

The chain carries TRBV27 and TRBJ1-2; D is undetermined. The V gene's germline CDR1 is MNHEY and CDR2 SMNVEV (reference sequence). This CDR3 region has 15 residues. The ends were cut back, 6 bases at V and 0 bases at J, with 14 bases in the middle. The CDR3 sequence: CASSPTPSTNYGYTF. CDR3 DNA: TGTGCCAGCAGCCCCACCCCGTCTACTAACTATGGCTACACCTTC.

The chain employs TRBV27 and TRBJ2-1; D is uncertain. The germline CDR1 and CDR2 sequences are MNHEY and SMNVEV (reference sequence). V was shortened by 1 base and J by 0 bases, with 7 bases between the two germline ends. The CDR3 runs 15 residues. CDR3 DNA: TGTGCCAGCAGTTTATTGCTGAGCTCCTACAATGAGCAGTTCTTC. It yields the protein CASSLLLSSYNEQFF.

V gene TRBV10-3 combines with J gene TRBJ2-1; no reliable D call. The CDR3 runs to 16 residues. Trimming removed 0 bases from V and 6 bases from J, with 15 bases in between. Germline loops: CDR1 ENHRY, CDR2 SYGVKD. CDR3 region: CAISESPSLSGNEQFF. The CDR3 DNA reads as TGTGCCATCAGTGAGTCCCCTAGTTTGTCTGGCAATGAGCAGTTCTTC.

The chain carries TRBV5-4 and TRBJ1-1; no clear D gene. The CDR3 has 12 residues. V lost 5 bases and J lost 3, with 8 bases in between. Per germline, CDR1 SGHNT and CDR2 YYREEE (reference sequence). CDR3 nucleotide sequence: TGTGCCAGCAGAAAATCTGACACTGAAGCTTTCTTT. Translated: CASRKSDTEAFF.

The chain uses TRBV6-5 and TRBJ1-6, with 8 bases that match TRBD1. Germline V gene sequence: CDR1 MNHEY, CDR2 SVGAGI. Trimming took 6 bases from V and 10 from J; bases not matched to a gene: 5. The CDR3 is 13 amino acids. The CDR3: CASRGRGPSPLHF. The CDR3 DNA follows: TGTGCCAGCAGGGGCAGGGGGCCATCACCCCTCCACTTT.

The V gene is TRBV15, the J gene TRBJ2-2, with D possibly matching TRBD1 (6 bases). Trimming cost V 5 bases and J 5 bases, with 15 bases left between them. Germline V gene sequence: CDR1 LNHNV, CDR2 YYDKDF (reference sequence). The CDR3 loop spans 15 amino acids. CDR3 sequence: CATSGAGDETGELFF. CDR3 DNA sequence: TGTGCCACCAGCGGGGCAGGGGATGAAACCGGGGAGCTGTTTTTT.

The chain recombines TRBV5-4 with TRBJ2-2, with D possibly matching TRBD2 (6 bases). CDR1 and CDR2 (germline): SGHNT, YYREEE (reference sequence). The CDR3 extends over 16 amino acids. Between the trimmed V and J ends, which lost 6 bases and 6 bases, there was a span of 21 bases. The CDR3 DNA is TGTGCCAGCACCCCCGATTGGCGGGAATGGGCCGGGGAGCTGTTTTTT. This codes for CASTPDWREWAGELFF.

This clone is judged large. J is TRBJ1-1 and V is TRBV28; 7 bases are a match to TRBD1. This CDR3 is 15 amino acids long. The junction had 3 bases not matched to a gene; V was cut back by 1 base and J by 1 base. Germline values: CDR1 MDHEN, CDR2 SYDVKM. The CDR3 loop is CASSLLTGENTEAFF. CDR3 DNA sequence: TGTGCCAGCAGTTTATTAACAGGGGAGAACACTGAAGCTTTCTTT.

The chain employs TRBV19 and TRBJ2-5, with a weak D call TRBD2 (7 bases). The V and J ends lost 5 bases and 4 bases respectively, with 17 bases between them. CDR1 LNHDA and CDR2 SQIVND come from the germline V gene (reference sequence). The CDR3 is 15 residues long. The CDR3 is CASSPTRGGRETQYF. CDR3 DNA: TGTGCCAGTAGTCCCACGAGGGGGGGAAGAGAGACCCAGTACTTC.

This clone has only a few counts. This chain uses TRBV5-1 with TRBJ1-2, with 9 bases identical to TRBD1. From germline, CDR1 is SGHRS and CDR2 YFSETQ. V trimming: 6 bases; J trimming: 4 bases; junction bases outside the gene matches: 13. The CDR3 has 16 amino acids. DNA for the CDR3: TGCGCCAGCACTTTGGAGGCGGGACAGGGTTCCTATGGCTACACCTTC. This sequence encodes CASTLEAGQGSYGYTF. The complete variable domain, with remaining parts taken from reference TRBV5-1 and TRBJ1-2, reads KAGVTQTPRYLIKTRGQQVTLSCSPISGHRSVSWYQQTPGQGLQFLFEYFSETQRNKGNFPGRFSGRQFSNSRSEMNVSTLELGDSALYLCASTLEAGQGSYGYTFGSGTRLTVV.

This clone was counted between two and nine times. The V call is TRBV6-1, the J call TRBJ2-5, with no clear D. Germline lookup yields CDR1 MNHNS and CDR2 SASEGT. The CDR3 covers 13 residues. Trimming took 7 bases from V and 1 from J, leaving 10 bases between them. This CDR3 is CASTLGGQETQYF. CDR3 bases: TGTGCCAGCACCCTTGGCGGCCAAGAGACCCAGTACTTC.

This clone has just one count. The chain uses TRBV5-6 and TRBJ1-4, with 9 bases aligning to TRBD1. V was pared by 0 bases and J by 6 bases, with 3 bases of the junction left unmatched. CDR3 length: 15 residues. Germline V gene sequence: CDR1 SGHDT, CDR2 YYEEEE. CDR3 protein: CASSLAGTGYEKLFF. For the CDR3, the DNA is TGTGCCAGCAGCTTGGCTGGGACAGGGTATGAAAAACTGTTTTTT.

The chain couples TRBV30 to TRBJ1-2, with a weak D call TRBD1 (5 bases). Germline V gene lookup returns CDR1 GTSNPN and CDR2 SVGIG (reference sequence). This CDR3 is built from 15 residues. Trimming took 6 bases from V and 3 from J, leaving 20 bases between them. Here the CDR3 reads CACPNGAGRHYGYTF. The CDR3 nucleotides read TGTGCCTGCCCCAATGGGGCAGGGCGTCACTATGGCTACACCTTC.

To note about this clone: A read error may account for a junction end that differs from germline. V is TRBV2 and J is TRBJ2-3; 10 bases line up with TRBD2. CDR1 is SNHLY and CDR2 is FYNNEI in the germline V gene. The CDR3 runs 15 residues. The CDR3 is CAGSALAGILDTQYF. The CDR3 DNA follows: TGTGCCGGCAGTGCACTAGCGGGAATCTTAGATACGCAGTATTTT.

The genes are TRBV5-4 and TRBJ2-5, with TRBD1 identical over 8 bases. There are 15 residues in the CDR3. The ends lost 4 bases at V and 1 base at J; junction bases unmatched: 6. Germline CDR1 and CDR2: SGHNT and YYREEE (reference sequence). CDR3 DNA: TGTGCCAGCAGCGGGGACAGGTGGCGCCAAGAGACCCAGTACTTC. Its protein product is CASSGDRWRQETQYF. The full variable domain, with the rest looked up from reference TRBV5-4 and TRBJ2-5, is ETGVTQSPTHLIKTRGQQVTLRCSSQSGHNTVSWYQQALGQGPQFIFQYYREEENGRGNFPPRFSGLQFPNYSSELNVNALELDDSALYLCASSGDRWRQETQYFGPGTRLLVL.

The chain recombines TRBV29-1 with TRBJ2-1; 8 positions agree with TRBD2. V was pared by 8 bases and J by 0 bases, with 6 bases of the junction left unmatched. CDR3 length: 14 amino acids. Per germline, CDR1 SQVTM and CDR2 ANQGSEA. The chain's CDR3 is CSSAREGSYNEQFF. Here the CDR3 DNA reads TGCAGCTCCGCCCGGGAGGGCTCCTACAATGAGCAGTTCTTC.

V usage is TRBV23-1 and J usage is TRBJ2-7; D remains ambiguous. TRBV23-1 belongs to the ORF category, with a function that is uncertain. The CDR3 extends over 12 amino acids. The germline V and J ends were trimmed by 0 bases and 5 bases, with 5 bases remaining between them. The DNA for the CDR3 is TGCGCCAGCAGTCAATCAGCACACGAGCAGTACTTC. It codes for CASSQSAHEQYF.

This chain uses TRBV6-1 with TRBJ1-2; D might be TRBD1 (6 bases). CDR1 and CDR2 from the germline V gene are MNHNS and SASEGT. Trimming left V 3 bases short and J 8 bases short, with 13 bases between. The CDR3 runs 13 residues. CDR3 loop: CASSERNRDGYTF. The DNA for the CDR3 is TGTGCCAGCAGTGAGCGGAACAGGGACGGCTACACCTTC.

The chain uses TRBV30 and TRBJ2-7; D perhaps matches TRBD2 (6 bases). CDR1 GTSNPN and CDR2 SVGIG come from the germline V gene (reference sequence). Trimming shortened V by 3 bases and J by 5 bases, and 17 bases separated the two germline ends. The CDR3 covers 14 residues. The CDR3 DNA sequence: TGTGCCTGGAGAAGGATGGACCGGGGGAACGAGCAGTACTTC. This codes for CAWRRMDRGNEQYF.

The V gene is TRBV6-1, the J gene TRBJ2-7; D may be TRBD1 (5 bases). Germline V lookup: CDR1 MNHNS, CDR2 SASEGT. The CDR3 runs to 14 residues. V dropped 6 bases and J dropped 5 bases, with 17 bases sitting between them. CDR3 sequence (DNA): TGTGCCAGCAGCTCGGTTCAGGGTCAGAACGAGCAGTACTTC. Translated, it gives CASSSVQGQNEQYF.

V and J are TRBV29-1 and TRBJ2-7; D not certain. This CDR3 has 15 amino acids. Per germline, CDR1 SQVTM and CDR2 ANQGSEA. V was cut by 0 bases and J by 1 base, with 13 bases left in between. CDR3: CSVEDRRLRSYEQYF. CDR3 DNA: TGCAGCGTTGAAGATCGCAGACTGCGGTCCTACGAGCAGTACTTC.